This entry lists 26 T cell receptor beta chains sequenced from one sample in a study of T cell responses to AZD1222 COVID-19 vaccine. Clones were read by immunoSEQ multiplex PCR, and TCRdb kept only the in-frame ones, dropping some. Of approximately 140,000 clones detected, around nine tenths appear once; the ten largest clones hold approximately 5.2%. The sequencing used peripheral blood, collected on day 0 of AZD1222 vaccination. These receptors all stem from an adult in good health.

The chain links TRBV5-6 to TRBJ2-6, with unresolved D. V lost 2 bases to trimming and J lost 0 bases, with 6 bases between them. Looked up from germline, CDR1 is SGHDT and CDR2 is YYEEEE. The CDR3 has 15 residues. CDR3 amino acids: CASSFPSSGANVLTF. The CDR3 bases are TGTGCCAGCAGCTTCCCAAGCTCTGGGGCCAACGTCCTGACTTTC.

V gene TRBV7-2 combines with J gene TRBJ2-2; TRBD1 aligns across 7 bases. Looked up from germline, CDR1 is SGHTA and CDR2 is FQGNSA. The CDR3 has 13 amino acids. With V trimmed by 3 bases and J by 6 bases, 1 base remained unmatched. CDR3 residues: CASSLQGAGELFF. The DNA of the CDR3 is TGTGCCAGCAGCTTGCAGGGGGCCGGGGAGCTGTTTTTT. Variable domain in full (rest from reference TRBV7-2 and TRBJ2-2): GAGVSQSPSNKVTEKGKDVELRCDPISGHTALYWYRQSLGQGLEFLIYFQGNSAPDKSGLPSDRFSAERTGGSVSTLTIQRTQQEDSAVYLCASSLQGAGELFFGEGSRLTVL.

The rearrangement uses TRBV6-1 and TRBJ2-7; D is perhaps TRBD1 (6 bases). The germline V and J ends were trimmed by 2 bases and 7 bases, with 15 bases remaining between them. Germline CDR1 and CDR2: MNHNS and SASEGT. This CDR3 is 14 amino acids long. CDR3 in DNA: TGTGCCAGCAGTGAAAGTAGGGGGTCGGGGGAGCAGTACTTC. Translation: CASSESRGSGEQYF.

This chain joins TRBV4-3 and TRBJ2-4; 7 positions agree with TRBD1. Losses at the gene ends were 2 bases for V and 0 bases for J; bases not matched to a gene: 10. This CDR3 contains 18 residues. CDR1 LGHNA and CDR2 YSLEER come from the germline V gene. This chain's CDR3 is CASSQSGTDLSAKNIQYF. The CDR3 nucleotides are TGCGCCAGCAGCCAATCCGGGACAGACCTCTCAGCCAAAAACATTCAGTACTTC.

The chain couples TRBV5-1 to TRBJ1-4; unclear D gene. CDR1 and CDR2 from the germline V gene are SGHRS and YFSETQ. The V end was cut by 0 bases, the J end by 8 bases, with 17 bases between. This CDR3 is 16 amino acids long. CDR3 amino acids: CASSLALGKKREKLFF. In DNA, the CDR3 is TGCGCCAGCAGCTTGGCATTAGGAAAGAAGAGAGAAAAACTGTTTTTT.

This clone was counted a single time. This chain connects TRBV12-3 or TRBV12-4 to TRBJ1-2; tentative D call: TRBD1 (5 bases). V lost 5 bases and J lost 4, with 11 bases in between. There are 13 residues in the CDR3. CDR3 loop: CASSPGDPYGYTF. CDR3 sequence (DNA): TGTGCCAGCAGTCCGGGGGACCCCTATGGCTACACCTTC.

The chain couples TRBV7-4 to TRBJ2-1, with 8 nucleotides matching TRBD1. This CDR3 region has 22 residues. Germline V CDR1 and CDR2: SGHVT, SQSDAQ. The V gene end was trimmed by 5 bases and the J gene end by 4 bases; junction bases not matched to a gene: 28. The CDR3 is CASSKEDEAGGVGLKGYNEQFF. The CDR3 region has the DNA TGTGCCAGCAGCAAAGAGGACGAGGCAGGGGGCGTCGGGCTAAAGGGTTACAATGAGCAGTTCTTC.

The V call is TRBV14, the J call TRBJ2-7; the match to TRBD1 covers 7 bases. The germline V gene encodes CDR1 SGHDN and CDR2 FVKESK. The trim removed 3 bases at V and 7 bases at J, leaving 12 bases unmatched. This CDR3 contains 15 residues. In DNA form, the CDR3 reads TGTGCCAGCAGCCAGCACACCAGGGGGTTGGGAGAGCAGTACTTC. Amino acid sequence: CASSQHTRGLGEQYF. Drawing the rest from reference TRBV14 and TRBJ2-7, the complete variable domain is EAGVTQFPSHSVIEKGQTVTLRCDPISGHDNLYWYRRVMGKEIKFLLHFVKESKQDESGMPNNRFLAERTGGTYSTLKVQPAELEDSGVYFCASSQHTRGLGEQYFGPGTRLTVT.

This chain joins TRBV19 and TRBJ2-2; 12 bases agree with TRBD2. The CDR3 is made up of 16 amino acids. The germline V gene encodes CDR1 LNHDA and CDR2 SQIVND (reference sequence). J gave up 4 bases and V 5 bases, and 5 bases lay outside the gene matches. The CDR3 loop is CASSRLAGDPTGELFF. The CDR3 DNA is TGTGCCAGTAGTCGACTAGCGGGAGATCCCACCGGGGAGCTGTTTTTT.

The genes are TRBV7-2 and TRBJ1-2, with D possibly being TRBD1 (6 bases). CDR1 is SGHTA and CDR2 is FQGNSA in the germline V gene. The CDR3 has 12 amino acids. Trimming removed 11 bases from V and 4 bases from J, with 14 bases in between. CDR3 loop: CAAFRGLYGYTF. As DNA, the CDR3 is TGTGCCGCCTTCAGGGGTCTCTATGGCTACACCTTC.

This clone is a singleton in its sample. The chain has TRBV7-2 and TRBJ2-3; a possible D gene is TRBD1 (5 bases). V gave up 4 bases and J gave up 3 bases, with 11 bases separating them. Germline-derived CDR1 and CDR2 are SGHTA and FQGNSA. This CDR3 has 14 residues. The CDR3 nucleotides are TGTGCCAGCAGCTCCCTGGGGCCTACAGATACGCAGTATTTT. Protein: CASSSLGPTDTQYF.

The chain recombines TRBV3-1 (or the pseudogene TRBV3-2) with TRBJ2-3, with TRBD2 matching over 9 bases. CDR3 size: 16 residues. With 3 bases clipped from V and 6 bases from J, the junction kept 10 bases outside the gene matches. Germline V lookup: CDR1 LGHDT, CDR2 YNNKEL (reference sequence). This CDR3 reads CASSQIRGRAWDTQYF. Here the CDR3 DNA reads TGTGCCAGCAGCCAGATACGCGGGAGGGCTTGGGATACGCAGTATTTT.

The chain is built from TRBV20-1 and TRBJ2-6; D is undetermined. Trimming took 5 bases from V and 4 from J, leaving 0 bases between them. CDR3 length equals 10 residues. Germline values: CDR1 DFQATT, CDR2 SNEGSKA (reference sequence). In DNA, the CDR3 is TGCAGTGCTGGGGCCAACGTCCTGACTTTC. Its protein is CSAGANVLTF.

The chain links TRBV19 to TRBJ2-1, with 9 bases that match TRBD1. Germline V gene lookup returns CDR1 LNHDA and CDR2 SQIVND (reference sequence). The CDR3 has 16 residues. J was trimmed by 8 bases and V by 3 bases; bases with no gene match: 11. CDR3 region: CASSILSDRGVDEQFF. In nucleotides, the CDR3 is TGTGCCAGTAGTATCCTATCGGACAGGGGAGTCGATGAGCAGTTCTTC.

This chain uses TRBV9 with TRBJ1-2; TRBD1 matches 8 bases. Germline CDR1 is SGDLS and CDR2 is YYNGEE. With 0 bases clipped from V and 6 bases from J, the junction kept 10 bases outside the gene matches. The length of the CDR3 is 16 residues. Written as DNA, the CDR3 is TGTGCCAGCAGCGTAGTTGCTGGATCGACAGGGGATGGCTACACCTTC. Its protein is CASSVVAGSTGDGYTF.

V and J are TRBV5-5 and TRBJ1-4; D is ambiguous. V lost 6 bases and J 3 bases, leaving 18 bases between the germline ends. The germline gives CDR1 SGHKS, CDR2 YYEKEE (reference sequence). The CDR3 extends over 16 amino acids. The CDR3 DNA reads as TGTGCCAGCACCCGGGCGCGGGTTGTATCTAATGAAAAACTGTTTTTT. It yields the protein CASTRARVVSNEKLFF.

The chain links TRBV11-3 to TRBJ1-1; 7 positions match TRBD1. The CDR3 has 13 amino acids. The trim removed 0 bases at V and 7 bases at J, leaving 2 bases unmatched. CDR1 and CDR2 (germline): SGHNT, YENEEA. Here the CDR3 DNA reads TGTGCCAGCAGCTTAGATGGGGACAGTGAAGCTTTCTTT. Translated: CASSLDGDSEAFF. Supplemented by reference TRBV11-3 and TRBJ1-1, the full variable domain reads EAGVVQSPRYKIIEKKQPVAFWCNPISGHNTLYWYLQNLGQGPELLIRYENEEAVDDSQLPKDRFSAERLKGVDSTLKIQPAELGDSAVYLCASSLDGDSEAFFGQGTRLTVV.

The chain recombines TRBV6-5 with TRBJ1-4; D remains ambiguous. The CDR3 extends over 14 amino acids. Germline V lookup: CDR1 MNHEY, CDR2 SVGAGI. V lost 6 bases and J lost 3, with 11 bases in between. The CDR3 protein is CASRSGEANEKLFF. CDR3 nucleotides: TGTGCCAGCAGATCTGGGGAAGCTAATGAAAAACTGTTTTTT.

This clone was seen once. The chain combines TRBV7-9 with TRBJ1-1, with D hard to call. CDR3 length: 11 amino acids. V was shortened by 5 bases and J by 3 bases, with 4 bases between the two germline ends. CDR1 is SEHNR, CDR2 FQNEAQ, per germline (reference sequence). The CDR3 here is CASSPYTEAFF. In DNA form, the CDR3 reads TGTGCCAGCAGCCCCTACACTGAAGCTTTCTTT.

The V and J genes are TRBV27 and TRBJ2-1; the D is unclear. The CDR3 covers 14 residues. With 2 bases removed from V and 8 bases from J, the gap between germline ends came to 13 bases. From germline, CDR1 is MNHEY and CDR2 SMNVEV (reference sequence). CDR3 DNA sequence: TGTGCCAGCAGTTTAGTGGCTTCGGGCGATGAGCAGTTCTTC. Translating gives CASSLVASGDEQFF.

This rearrangement joins TRBV29-1 to TRBJ2-5; D gene ambiguous. CDR3 length equals 12 residues. The V gene's germline CDR1 is SQVTM and CDR2 ANQGSEA. Trimming removed 3 bases at V and 2 bases at J, with 7 bases between. This CDR3 is CSVDSFQETQYF. CDR3 nucleotide sequence: TGCAGCGTTGACAGTTTTCAAGAGACCCAGTACTTC.

The chain uses TRBV5-5 and TRBJ2-3; 12 bases line up with TRBD2. CDR3 length: 16 residues. Looked up from germline, CDR1 is SGHKS and CDR2 is YYEKEE (reference sequence). The V segment lost 4 bases and the J segment 0 bases; nucleotides outside the gene matches: 3. CDR3 amino acids: CASSGGTSGSTDTQYF. The CDR3 nucleotides read TGTGCCAGCAGCGGAGGGACTAGCGGGAGCACAGATACGCAGTATTTT.

The genes are TRBV19 and TRBJ2-1, with a weak D call TRBD2 (5 bases). V shed 6 bases and J shed 5 bases, with 14 bases lying between them. From germline, CDR1 is LNHDA and CDR2 SQIVND (reference sequence). This CDR3 spans 14 amino acids. This CDR3 is CASSWGSVHNEQFF. Written as DNA, the CDR3 is TGTGCCAGTAGCTGGGGTAGCGTCCACAATGAGCAGTTCTTC.

The V and J genes are TRBV7-6 and TRBJ2-7; either TRBD1 or TRBD2 may fit D (6 bases each). Germline CDR1 SGHVS, CDR2 FNYEAQ. The CDR3 contains 13 residues. Trimming took off 3 bases at V and 4 bases at J, with 10 bases between the two ends. In DNA, the CDR3 is TGTGCCAGCAGCTTTAGGGGGGAATACGAGCAGTACTTC. Protein sequence: CASSFRGEYEQYF.

The gene calls are TRBV25-1 and TRBJ1-2; 8 bases align to TRBD1. The CDR3 is 13 amino acids. V dropped 4 bases and J dropped 10; count of bases not matched to a gene: 8. Germline V gene sequence: CDR1 MGHDK, CDR2 SYGVNS. In DNA form, the CDR3 reads TGTGCCAGCAGTGTCAGGACAGGGAGGGCCTACACCTTC. Protein: CASSVRTGRAYTF.

The V gene is TRBV11-3, the J gene TRBJ2-2; 7 positions match TRBD2. Germline CDR1 SGHNT, CDR2 YENEEA. The length of the CDR3 is 14 residues. Trimming cost V 2 bases and J 5 bases; bases outside gene matches: 2. In nucleotides, the CDR3 is TGTGCCAGCAGCTTATGGGGGGGTACCGGGGAGCTGTTTTTT. Residues: CASSLWGGTGELFF.